This T cell receptor (beta chain) was found in a study of cytomegalovirus exposure and HLA in healthy donors. Study at large: Samples from HLA-typed donors yielded about 85 million unique TCRs in an early data release. Study-wide points: Some V segments, including TRBV6-2 and TRBV6-3, were excluded as indistinguishable. Overall, around 150 TCR beta chains were annotated as cytomegalovirus-associated. Upon later analysis, HLA-associated TCR beta chains proved more clonally expanded than other, equally common chains.

Points on this clone: Its antigen is undetermined.

PCR used 60 Vbeta primers and 13 Jbeta primers. TCRdb's copy holds only in-frame clones and misses some; the assay was immunoSEQ multiplex PCR. The sample lists 100,000 to 150,000 clones, roughly 80% seen once, with around 3.6% in the top ten. Unmatched junction bases numbered 6, after V lost 1 base and J lost 6 bases. Germline CDR1 MDHEN, CDR2 SYDVKM. The CDR3 has 15 amino acids. Sequencing was done on a sample of PBMCs. The sequence derives from a woman in her thirties or forties in good health and CMV-seronegative. This chain links TRBV28 with TRBJ2-3; 8 bases are a match to TRBD1. CDR3 region: CASSLLDRGRDTQYF. The CDR3 coding sequence is TGTGCCAGCAGTTTATTAGACAGGGGAAGGGATACGCAGTATTTT.